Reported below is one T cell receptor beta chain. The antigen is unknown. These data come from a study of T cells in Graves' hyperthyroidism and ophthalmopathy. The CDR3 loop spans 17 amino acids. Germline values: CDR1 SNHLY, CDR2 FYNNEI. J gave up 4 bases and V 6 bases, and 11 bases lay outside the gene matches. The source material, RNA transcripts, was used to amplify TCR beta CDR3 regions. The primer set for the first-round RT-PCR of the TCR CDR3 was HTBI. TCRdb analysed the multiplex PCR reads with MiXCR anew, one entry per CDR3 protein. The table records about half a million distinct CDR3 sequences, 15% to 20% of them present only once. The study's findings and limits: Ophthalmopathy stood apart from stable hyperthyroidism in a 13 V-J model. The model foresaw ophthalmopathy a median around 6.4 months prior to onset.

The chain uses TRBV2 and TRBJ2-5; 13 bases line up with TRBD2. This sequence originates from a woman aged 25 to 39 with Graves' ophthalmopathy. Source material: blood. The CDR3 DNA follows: TGTGCCAGCAGCCCCCGGACTAGCGGGGGTTGGGTAGAGACCCAGTACTTC. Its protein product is CASSPRTSGGWVETQYF.